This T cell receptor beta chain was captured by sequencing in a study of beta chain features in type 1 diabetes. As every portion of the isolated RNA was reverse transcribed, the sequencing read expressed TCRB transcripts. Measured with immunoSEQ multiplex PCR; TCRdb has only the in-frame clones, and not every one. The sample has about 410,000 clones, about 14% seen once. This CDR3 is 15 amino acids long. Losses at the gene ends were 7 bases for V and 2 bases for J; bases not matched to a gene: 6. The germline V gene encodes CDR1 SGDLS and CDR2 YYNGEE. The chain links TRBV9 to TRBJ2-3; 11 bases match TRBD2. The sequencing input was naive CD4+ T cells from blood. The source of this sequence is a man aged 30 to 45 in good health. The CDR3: CASQTSGGLTDTQYF. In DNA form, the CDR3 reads TGTGCCAGCCAAACTAGCGGGGGACTCACAGATACGCAGTATTTT.